A single TCR beta chain is shown here with its context. In the original processing: Estimates of nucleated cell counts were drawn from the amplification of reference gene primers. Clones were sequenced by immunoSEQ multiplex PCR, and TCRdb holds only the in-frame ones, with some missing. V, J and clone size derive from that table, while D and trimming were established from the DNA sequence. In the table there are 450,000 or so clones, approximately 89% of which are singletons. This entry belongs to a study of blood T cell repertoires in COVID-19. As for the study in general: Researchers got acute and convalescent COVID-19 samples from the United States, Italy and Spain. T cells, B-cell-depleted T cells, or PBMCs supplied cDNA or gDNA.

Enrolled during active infection, Seattle patients were then followed longitudinally. Material: peripheral blood. This sequence originates from a man aged 18 to 30 with COVID-19, enrolled during active disease.

The CDR3 bases are TGTGCCAGCAGCGCCTTAGGACAGGGGCTAACCGGGGAGCTGTTTTTT. It translates to CASSALGQGLTGELFF. The chain links TRBV21-1 to TRBJ2-2; the DNA was not used to check the table's D call, TRBD1. TRBV21-1 corresponds to a pseudogene. CDR3 length: 16 residues.